This T cell receptor beta chain comes out of a study of CD8 T cells in Susac syndrome. In germline, CDR1 is MNHEY, CDR2 SMNVEV (reference sequence). V lost 8 bases and J 0 bases, leaving 8 bases between the germline ends. CDR3 length: 14 amino acids. The RNA, roughly 0.5 to 1 ug, was put through reverse transcription using random hexamers. Using its own MiXCR run on the immunoSEQ multiplex PCR reads, TCRdb lists one record per CDR3 protein. The sample lists some 130,000 distinct CDR3 sequences; just under 95% were seen once. This TCR came from a human donor with Susac syndrome. Sequenced material: CD8+ T cells from PBMCs. J is TRBJ2-6 and V is TRBV27; D is uncertain. CDR3 in DNA: TGTGCCAGCCTCTCTCGCTCTGGGGCCAACGTCCTGACTTTC. Translating it yields CASLSRSGANVLTF.